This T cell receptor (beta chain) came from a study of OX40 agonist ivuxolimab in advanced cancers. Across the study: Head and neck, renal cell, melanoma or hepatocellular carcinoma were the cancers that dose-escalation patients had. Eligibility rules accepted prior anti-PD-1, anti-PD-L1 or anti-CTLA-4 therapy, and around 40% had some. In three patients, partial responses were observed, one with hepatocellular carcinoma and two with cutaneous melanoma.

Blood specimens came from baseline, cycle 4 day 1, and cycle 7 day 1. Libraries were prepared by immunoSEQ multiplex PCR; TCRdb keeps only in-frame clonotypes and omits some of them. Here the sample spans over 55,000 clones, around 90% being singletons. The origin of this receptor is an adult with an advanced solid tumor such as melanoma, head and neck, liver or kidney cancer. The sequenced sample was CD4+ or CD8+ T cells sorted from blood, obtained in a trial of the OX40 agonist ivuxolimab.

The CDR3 region is CASSLGSGPSNYGYTF. The DNA of the CDR3 is TGTGCCAGCAGCCTTGGGTCAGGACCGTCTAACTATGGCTACACCTTC. The gene calls are TRBV7-6 and TRBJ1-2; no reliable D call. Germline loops: CDR1 SGHVS, CDR2 FNYEAQ. Between the trimmed V and J ends, which lost 5 bases and 0 bases, there was a span of 16 bases. CDR3 length equals 16 residues.